The rows below give T cell receptor beta chains drawn from one sample of a study of blood T cell repertoires in COVID-19. Generated by immunoSEQ multiplex PCR, the TCRdb table keeps only in-frame clones and is missing some. The table shows more than 110,000 clones, with about four fifths occurring only once. The sample consisted of PBMCs or T cells enriched from blood (not recorded which). All receptors come from a man aged 35 to 55 with acute COVID-19. The conserved cysteine and the conserved F or W are not part of the CDR3 here. Fields, in order: J gene, clone size, V gene, CDR3 length, CDR3 protein. Rows may omit the clone size; those that give it use once, few, many or a size class.

j_call: TRBJ1-1; clone_size: -; v_call: TRBV19; cdr3_length: 13; cdr3_aa: ASSTDDRENTEAF
j_call: TRBJ2-1; clone_size: -; v_call: TRBV7-2; cdr3_length: 13; cdr3_aa: ASSLEASPRNEQF
j_call: TRBJ1-3; clone_size: -; v_call: TRBV28; cdr3_length: 12; cdr3_aa: ASRGTGFGNTIY
j_call: TRBJ1-2; clone_size: -; v_call: TRBV4-2; cdr3_length: 10; cdr3_aa: ASSPDRAGYT
j_call: TRBJ1-4; clone_size: -; v_call: TRBV5-4; cdr3_length: 14; cdr3_aa: ASSLVFGATNEKLF
j_call: TRBJ1-5; clone_size: -; v_call: TRBV7-2; cdr3_length: 14; cdr3_aa: ASSLGGVGANQPQH
j_call: TRBJ2-3; clone_size: -; v_call: TRBV30; cdr3_length: 12; cdr3_aa: AWSTRTSGDTQY
j_call: TRBJ1-1; clone_size: -; v_call: TRBV2; cdr3_length: 11; cdr3_aa: AGKTGYGTEAF
j_call: TRBJ1-1; clone_size: -; v_call: TRBV11-2; cdr3_length: 15; cdr3_aa: ASSLDTNRGDDTEAF
j_call: TRBJ2-2; clone_size: -; v_call: TRBV10-1; cdr3_length: 13; cdr3_aa: ASSTDRVVTGELF
j_call: TRBJ2-1; clone_size: -; v_call: TRBV2; cdr3_length: 11; cdr3_aa: ASKEREAGEQF
j_call: TRBJ1-6; clone_size: -; v_call: TRBV13; cdr3_length: 14; cdr3_aa: ASSLGSGGGNSPLH
j_call: TRBJ1-1; clone_size: -; v_call: TRBV9; cdr3_length: 14; cdr3_aa: ASSAGTGRVNTEAF
j_call: TRBJ2-3; clone_size: -; v_call: TRBV12-3/TRBV12-4; cdr3_length: 9; cdr3_aa: ASSRGDTQY
j_call: TRBJ2-3; clone_size: -; v_call: TRBV11-2; cdr3_length: 10; cdr3_aa: ASSLAADTQY
j_call: TRBJ2-2; clone_size: -; v_call: TRBV5-1; cdr3_length: 12; cdr3_aa: ASSREAGTGELF
j_call: TRBJ2-7; clone_size: few; v_call: TRBV19; cdr3_length: 13; cdr3_aa: ASSFETGTGDEQY
j_call: TRBJ1-2; clone_size: -; v_call: TRBV19; cdr3_length: 14; cdr3_aa: ASKGFTETSNYGYT
j_call: TRBJ2-2; clone_size: -; v_call: TRBV7-2; cdr3_length: 11; cdr3_aa: ASSLVAGGELF
j_call: TRBJ2-3; clone_size: -; v_call: TRBV7-8; cdr3_length: 17; cdr3_aa: ASSVGLAGAPSSTDTQY
j_call: TRBJ2-3; clone_size: -; v_call: TRBV19; cdr3_length: 12; cdr3_aa: ASSIEVNLDTQY
j_call: TRBJ2-1; clone_size: -; v_call: TRBV6-5; cdr3_length: 13; cdr3_aa: ASSWGLAGLNEQF
j_call: TRBJ2-7; clone_size: -; v_call: TRBV28; cdr3_length: 11; cdr3_aa: ATLRQGAGEQY
j_call: TRBJ1-1; clone_size: -; v_call: TRBV27; cdr3_length: 12; cdr3_aa: ASSLSRDGTEAF
j_call: TRBJ2-1; clone_size: once; v_call: TRBV27; cdr3_length: 11; cdr3_aa: ASSFRGEDEQF
j_call: TRBJ2-1; clone_size: -; v_call: TRBV14; cdr3_length: 13; cdr3_aa: ASSRWSVAYNEQF
j_call: TRBJ1-1; clone_size: -; v_call: TRBV13; cdr3_length: 10; cdr3_aa: ASSLRGAQAF
j_call: TRBJ1-2; clone_size: few; v_call: TRBV10-3; cdr3_length: 13; cdr3_aa: AISGGVASNYGYT
j_call: TRBJ1-2; clone_size: once; v_call: TRBV27; cdr3_length: 11; cdr3_aa: ASSPNRQGGYT
j_call: TRBJ2-2; clone_size: -; v_call: TRBV24-1; cdr3_length: 13; cdr3_aa: ATSVDRPYTGELF
j_call: TRBJ2-7; clone_size: few; v_call: TRBV5-1; cdr3_length: 9; cdr3_aa: ASSLGEEQY
j_call: TRBJ1-1; clone_size: -; v_call: TRBV4-1; cdr3_length: 15; cdr3_aa: ASSQASGQEVSTEAF
j_call: TRBJ1-6; clone_size: -; v_call: TRBV7-6; cdr3_length: 13; cdr3_aa: ASSLGGEDNSPLH
j_call: TRBJ2-2; clone_size: -; v_call: TRBV29-1; cdr3_length: 10; cdr3_aa: SVGGQAGELF
j_call: TRBJ2-1; clone_size: -; v_call: TRBV29-1; cdr3_length: 13; cdr3_aa: SVERGTGGYNEQF
j_call: TRBJ1-5; clone_size: few; v_call: TRBV10-1; cdr3_length: 12; cdr3_aa: ASSGNREGQPQH
j_call: TRBJ2-7; clone_size: -; v_call: TRBV9; cdr3_length: 12; cdr3_aa: ASSPSGTTYEQY
j_call: TRBJ2-2; clone_size: -; v_call: TRBV30; cdr3_length: 12; cdr3_aa: AWTGGGPTGELF
j_call: TRBJ1-2; clone_size: -; v_call: TRBV30; cdr3_length: 11; cdr3_aa: AWSPRTGRGYT
j_call: TRBJ2-7; clone_size: -; v_call: TRBV7-2; cdr3_length: 13; cdr3_aa: ASSQDREISYEQY